This T cell receptor beta chain was identified during a study of T cell responses to AZD1222 COVID-19 vaccine. Broader study findings: Donors skewed white British and female; clonal diversity was possibly underestimated. An increase in Spike-specific TCR breadth and depth was observed after two AZD1222 doses.

TCRdb's copy holds only in-frame clones and misses some; the assay was immunoSEQ multiplex PCR. The data show 100,000 to 140,000 clones, roughly 90% seen once. This clone was seen just once. The target antigen is unknown. The CDR3 totals 13 residues. Deletions cut 5 bases from V and 7 bases from J, with 9 bases between. Germline V gives CDR1 LNHDA, CDR2 SQIVND (reference sequence). The rearrangement links TRBV19 to TRBJ1-6, with no clear D. Sequencing was performed on peripheral blood, taken on day 0 of AZD1222 vaccination. The origin of this receptor is an adult in good health. The CDR3 DNA reads as TGTGCCAGTAGTTCCCGACGGAATTCACCCCTCCACTTT. Translated, it gives CASSSRRNSPLHF.